The text below deals with one T cell receptor beta chain. Its specificity is unknown. The method was immunoSEQ multiplex PCR; TCRdb's version includes in-frame clones alone and lacks a portion of them. The sample holds about 75,000 clones, about 87% seen once. The data originate from a study of T cell responses to AZD1222 COVID-19 vaccine. Germline CDR1 MGHRA, CDR2 YSYEKL. V lost 2 bases, J lost 2 bases, and 8 bases lay in between. CDR3 size: 14 residues. Study results and limitations: The study identified only six AZD1222 recipients as seropositive at baseline. Rises in breadth and depth of Spike-specific TCRs came after two AZD1222 doses. In a largely white British group with more females than males, clonal diversity was possibly underestimated. Only after the peak T cell response were repertoires sampled.

The chain carries TRBV4-1 and TRBJ2-3; D perhaps matches TRBD2 (6 bases). The receptor's source is an adult who received the MenACWY meningococcal vaccine as a control. The sample was peripheral blood, taken 28 days after the second dose of the MenACWY control vaccine. CDR3 residues: CASSQRGNTDTQYF. The DNA for the CDR3 is TGCGCCAGCAGCCAACGGGGGAACACAGATACGCAGTATTTT.